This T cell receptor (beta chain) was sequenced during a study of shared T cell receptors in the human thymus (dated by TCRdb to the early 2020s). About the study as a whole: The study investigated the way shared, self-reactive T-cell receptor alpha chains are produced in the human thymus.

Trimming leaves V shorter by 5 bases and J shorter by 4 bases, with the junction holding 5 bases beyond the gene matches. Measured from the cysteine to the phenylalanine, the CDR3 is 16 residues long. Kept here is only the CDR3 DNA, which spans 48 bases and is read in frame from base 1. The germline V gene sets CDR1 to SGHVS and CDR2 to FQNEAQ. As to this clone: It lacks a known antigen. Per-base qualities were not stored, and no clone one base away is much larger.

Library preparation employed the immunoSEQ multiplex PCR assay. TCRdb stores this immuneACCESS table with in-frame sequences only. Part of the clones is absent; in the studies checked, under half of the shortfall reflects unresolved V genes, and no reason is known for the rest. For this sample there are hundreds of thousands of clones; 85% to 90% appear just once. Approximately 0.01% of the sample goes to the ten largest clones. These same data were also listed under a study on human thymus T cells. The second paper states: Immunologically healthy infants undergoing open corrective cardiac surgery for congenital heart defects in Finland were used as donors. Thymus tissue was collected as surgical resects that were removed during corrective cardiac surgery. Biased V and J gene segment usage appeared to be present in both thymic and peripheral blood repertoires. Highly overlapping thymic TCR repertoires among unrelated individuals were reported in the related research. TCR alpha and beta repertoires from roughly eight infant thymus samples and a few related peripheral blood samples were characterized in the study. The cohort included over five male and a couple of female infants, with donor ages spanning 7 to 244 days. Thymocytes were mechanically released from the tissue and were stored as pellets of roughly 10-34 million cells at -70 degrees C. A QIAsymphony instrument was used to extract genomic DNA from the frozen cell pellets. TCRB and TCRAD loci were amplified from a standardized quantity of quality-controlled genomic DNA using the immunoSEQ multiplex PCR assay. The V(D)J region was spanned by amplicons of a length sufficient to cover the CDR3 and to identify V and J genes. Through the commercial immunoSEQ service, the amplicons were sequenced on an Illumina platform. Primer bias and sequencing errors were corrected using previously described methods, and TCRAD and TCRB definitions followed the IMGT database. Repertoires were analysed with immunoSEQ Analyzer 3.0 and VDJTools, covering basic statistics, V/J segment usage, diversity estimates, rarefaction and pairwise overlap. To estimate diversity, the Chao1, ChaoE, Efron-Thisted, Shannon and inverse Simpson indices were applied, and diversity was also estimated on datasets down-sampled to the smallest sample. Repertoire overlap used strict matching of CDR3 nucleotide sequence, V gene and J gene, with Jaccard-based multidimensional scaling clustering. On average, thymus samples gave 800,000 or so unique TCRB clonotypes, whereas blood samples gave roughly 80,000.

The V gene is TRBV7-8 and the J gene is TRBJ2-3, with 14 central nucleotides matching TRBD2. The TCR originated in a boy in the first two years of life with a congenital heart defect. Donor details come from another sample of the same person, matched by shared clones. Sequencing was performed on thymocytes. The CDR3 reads CASSPRLAGGADTQYF. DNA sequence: TGTGCCAGCAGCCCCCGACTAGCGGGAGGGGCAGATACGCAGTATTTT.